This TCR beta chain is drawn from a study of vaccination and CD4 T cells after COVID-19. At the level of the study: A median of around 70 days (range 14 to 241) separated dose two from the taking of post-vaccine samples. Each control was exposed to a CEFX pool, an HIV-1 Nef pool, or no peptide at all.

Stated treatment: approximately 11-day PBMC culture with coronavirus spike peptide pools or control peptides (ViraFEST assay). Sequencing of the DNA from cultured CD4+ T cells was carried out with the Oncomine TCR Beta short-read assay. TCRdb recomputed calls from the PCR reads with MiXCR, one row per CDR3 protein. This sample has about 20,000 distinct CDR3 sequences, with around 50% found just once. For this clonotype: Its target is unknown.

Sample: CD4+ T cells from blood, cultured in vitro. The clonotype comes from a human donor who had recovered from COVID-19.

The CDR3 loop is CSATDHRLTGELFF. The CDR3 bases are TGCAGTGCTACCGATCACAGGCTCACCGGGGAGCTGTTTTTT. The rearrangement links TRBV20-1 to TRBJ2-2; D might be TRBD1 (5 bases). Trimming pared 4 bases from V and 4 bases from J, leaving 13 bases between. CDR1 is DFQATT, CDR2 SNEGSKA, per germline (reference sequence). This CDR3 is built from 14 residues.